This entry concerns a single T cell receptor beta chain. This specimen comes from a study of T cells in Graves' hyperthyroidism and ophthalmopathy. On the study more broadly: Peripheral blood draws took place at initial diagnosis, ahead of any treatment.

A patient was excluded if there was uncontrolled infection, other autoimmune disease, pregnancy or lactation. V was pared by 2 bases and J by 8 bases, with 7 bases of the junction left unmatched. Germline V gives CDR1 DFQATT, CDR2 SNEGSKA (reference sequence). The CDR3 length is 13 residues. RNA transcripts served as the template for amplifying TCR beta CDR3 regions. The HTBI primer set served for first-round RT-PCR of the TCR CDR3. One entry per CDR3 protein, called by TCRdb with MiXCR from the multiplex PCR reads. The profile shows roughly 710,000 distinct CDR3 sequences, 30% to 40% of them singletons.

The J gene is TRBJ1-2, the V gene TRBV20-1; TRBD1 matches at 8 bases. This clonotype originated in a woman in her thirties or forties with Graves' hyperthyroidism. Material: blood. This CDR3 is CSARQGARRGYTF. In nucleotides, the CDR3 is TGCAGTGCTAGACAGGGGGCGAGAAGAGGCTACACCTTC.